This T cell receptor (beta chain) was recorded in a study of graft-versus-host responses after intestinal transplantation. Study background: After anti-thymocyte globulin induction, recipients took tacrolimus and steroids for around three years.

V shed 0 bases, J shed 5 bases, and the junction held 9 bases outside the gene matches. From germline, CDR1 is SNHLY and CDR2 FYNNEI. This CDR3 spans 16 amino acids. Concerning this clone: The antigen remains unidentified.

Libraries were prepared by immunoSEQ multiplex PCR; TCRdb keeps only in-frame clonotypes and omits some of them. The sample carries over 85,000 clones, 93% recorded once. The chain combines TRBV2 with TRBJ2-5; 7 nucleotides agree with TRBD1. This clonotype was sampled from a human donor who received an intestinal transplant. The specimen was unstimulated CD8+ T cells sorted from spleen or lymph node cells, collected before intestinal transplant. In DNA form, the CDR3 reads TGTGCCAGCAGTGAAGCGGGACAGAGGGTTGGGGAGACCCAGTACTTC. Its translation: CASSEAGQRVGETQYF.